What follows is one T cell receptor beta chain and its context. Generated by immunoSEQ multiplex PCR, the TCRdb table keeps only in-frame clones and is missing some. The profile shows about 24,000 clones, more than 80% of them singletons. The sample originates from a study of T cell changes during pregnancy in multiple sclerosis. The germline CDR1 and CDR2 sequences are GTSNPN and SVGIG (reference sequence). V was clipped by 0 bases and J by 2 bases; unmatched bases: 5. The CDR3 sequence is 16 residues long. This material consisted of CD8+ T cells from peripheral blood mononuclear cells, taken in the first trimester of pregnancy. The source is a female donor in good health, enrolled as a control in a pregnancy study. The chain uses TRBV30 and TRBJ2-1; 9 nucleotides align to TRBD1. CDR3 coding DNA: TGTGCCTGGAGTGTACAGGGACAGGGAGCCTACAATGAGCAGTTCTTC. Its protein product is CAWSVQGQGAYNEQFF.